This T cell receptor (beta chain) was sequenced for a study of T cell repertoires in cytomegalovirus infection. Worth noting for this clonotype: Its cognate antigen is unknown.

Germline V gene lookup returns CDR1 SGHKS and CDR2 YYEKEE (reference sequence). The CDR3 length is 14 residues. Trimming took off 4 bases at V and 4 bases at J, with 13 bases between the two ends. Study results and limitations: In two of eight donors, the top clonotype was HLA-C-restricted CMV-specific.

TCRdb recomputed calls from the reads with MiXCR, one row per CDR3 protein. The sample shows 640,000 or so distinct CDR3 sequences, approximately 33% of them seen only once. This clonotype originated in a human donor in good health (CMV status not recorded). Some clones in this sample may be carry-over from other donors' samples. This material consisted of cultured PBMCs, taken from culture after CMV antigen stimulation. The chain employs TRBV5-5 and TRBJ2-3; tentative D call: TRBD2 (5 bases). CDR3 in amino acids: CASSDARGADTQYF. In nucleotides, the CDR3 is TGTGCCAGCAGCGACGCCCGGGGAGCAGATACGCAGTATTTT.